This T cell receptor (beta chain) is drawn from a study of cytotoxic CD8 clonotypes in ibrutinib-treated CLL. Study-level information: Partial responders approximately 24, complete 2; around twelve progressed and approximately 15 stayed in remission by median roughly 5.5 years. Study-wide results and limits: The study found clonality rose at ibrutinib response, then fell toward baseline at progression.

Some clones are missing from TCRdb's copy, which holds only in-frame ones; the method was immunoSEQ multiplex PCR. This table has 160,000 or so clones, roughly 84% appearing once. The germline gives CDR1 SGHAT, CDR2 FQNNGV. This CDR3 contains 12 residues. Trimming pared 5 bases from V and 4 bases from J, leaving 8 bases between. Points on this clone: Its antigen remains unknown.

V and J are TRBV11-2 and TRBJ1-2; D ambiguous. The clonotype comes from a human donor with chronic lymphocytic leukemia. The sequences come from PBMCs, collected at disease progression, from a patient treated with ibrutinib. CDR3 bases: TGTGCCAGCAGCCGTATATCCTATGGCTACACCTTC. It codes for CASSRISYGYTF.